This T cell receptor (beta chain) was captured in a study of T-cell reconstitution after alpha-beta-depleted transplantation in children. The V gene's germline CDR1 is DFQATT and CDR2 SNEGSKA (reference sequence). V lost 0 bases, J lost 4 bases, and 19 bases lay in between. This CDR3 contains 17 residues. Study-wide results and limits: Fresh T-cell production supplied most of the T-cell counts and diversity seen one year after transplant. The high TCRbeta diversity at day 60 in some patients came from surviving recipient T cells and thymic progenitors. Expanded graft clones, several hundred of them, were reportedly the source of alpha-beta T cells about two months after transplant.

This clonotype showed up many times. Its cognate antigen is unknown. The TCRbeta library was prepared with unique molecular identifiers. TCRdb itself ran the PCR reads through MiXCR, one entry per CDR3 protein. This table has a few hundred thousand distinct CDR3 sequences, about a tenth appearing once. The source is a child younger than two with acute myeloid leukemia, due to receive a stem cell transplant. The chain links TRBV20-1 to TRBJ2-1; D tentatively fits TRBD1 or TRBD2 (6 bases each). The starting material was PBMCs, obtained before TCRalphabeta/CD19-depleted stem cell transplant. CDR3 region: CSARDLGGLAPYNEQFF. The CDR3 nucleotides are TGCAGTGCTAGAGATCTTGGGGGGCTAGCGCCTTACAATGAGCAGTTCTTC.